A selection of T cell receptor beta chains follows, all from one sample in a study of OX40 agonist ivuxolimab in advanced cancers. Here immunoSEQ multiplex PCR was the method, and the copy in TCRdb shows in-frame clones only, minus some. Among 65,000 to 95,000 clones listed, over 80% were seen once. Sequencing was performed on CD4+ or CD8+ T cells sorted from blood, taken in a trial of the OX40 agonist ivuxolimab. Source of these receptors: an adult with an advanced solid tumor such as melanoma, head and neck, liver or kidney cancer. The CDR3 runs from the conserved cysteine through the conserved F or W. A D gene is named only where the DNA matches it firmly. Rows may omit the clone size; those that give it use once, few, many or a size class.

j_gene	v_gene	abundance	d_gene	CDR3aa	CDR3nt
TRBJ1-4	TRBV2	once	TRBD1	CASSEGGAGGREKLFF	TGTGCCAGCAGTGAAGGGGGAGCAGGGGGAAGGGAAAAACTGTTTTTT
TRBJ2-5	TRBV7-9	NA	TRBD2	CASSSRTSGRETQYF	TGTGCCAGCAGCTCGCGGACTAGCGGGAGAGAGACCCAGTACTTC
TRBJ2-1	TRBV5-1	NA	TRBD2	CASSRLGGSQGNEQFF	TGCGCCAGCAGCCGATTAGGCGGGAGTCAGGGCAATGAGCAGTTCTTC
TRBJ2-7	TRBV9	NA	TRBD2	CASSANPSGSGDEQYF	TGTGCCAGCAGCGCGAACCCTAGCGGGAGTGGCGACGAGCAGTACTTC
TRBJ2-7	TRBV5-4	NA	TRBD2	CASSFAGGNEQYF	TGTGCCAGCAGCTTTGCGGGAGGGAACGAGCAGTACTTC
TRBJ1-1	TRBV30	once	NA	CAWTRGGSTEAFF	TGTGCCTGGACGAGAGGAGGGTCCACTGAAGCTTTCTTT
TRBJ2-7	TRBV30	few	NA	CAWEPARGGSRSEQYF	TGTGCCTGGGAGCCAGCACGGGGCGGTAGCAGGAGCGAGCAGTACTTC
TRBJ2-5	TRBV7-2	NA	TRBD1	CASRTGGLETQYF	TGTGCCAGCAGAACAGGGGGCCTGGAGACCCAGTACTTC
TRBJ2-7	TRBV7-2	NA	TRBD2	CASSLEMTSGTYEQYF	TGTGCCAGCAGCTTAGAGATGACTAGCGGGACCTACGAGCAGTACTTC
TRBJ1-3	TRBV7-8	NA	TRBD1	CASSLARGGLGNTIYF	TGTGCCAGCAGCTTAGCGAGAGGGGGCCTTGGAAACACCATATATTTT
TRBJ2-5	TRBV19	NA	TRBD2	CASSILAGKQETQYF	TGTGCCAGTAGTATTCTAGCGGGAAAACAAGAGACCCAGTACTTC
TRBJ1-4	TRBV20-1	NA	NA	CSARVPEKLFF	TGCAGTGCTAGAGTCCCCGAAAAACTGTTTTTT
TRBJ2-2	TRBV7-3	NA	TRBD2	CASSKAGLDNTGELFF	TGTGCCAGCAGCAAGGCGGGACTAGACAACACCGGGGAGCTGTTTTTT
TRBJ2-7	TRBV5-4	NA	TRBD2	CASSSGLAGGGEQYF	TGTGCCAGCAGTTCTGGACTAGCGGGAGGGGGAGAGCAGTACTTC
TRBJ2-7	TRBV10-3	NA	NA	CAIRGDPSPYEQYF	TGTGCCATCAGGGGGGACCCGTCTCCCTACGAGCAGTACTTC
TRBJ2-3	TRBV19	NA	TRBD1	CASSIFGTGLTDTQYF	TGTGCCAGTAGTATATTTGGGACAGGGCTCACAGATACGCAGTATTTT
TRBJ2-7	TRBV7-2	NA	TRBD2	CASSLARLAGSYEQYF	TGTGCCAGCAGCTTAGCGCGGCTAGCGGGATCCTACGAGCAGTACTTC
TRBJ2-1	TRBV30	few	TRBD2	CAWDTGGGYNEQFF	TGTGCCTGGGATACGGGAGGCGGGTACAATGAGCAGTTCTTC
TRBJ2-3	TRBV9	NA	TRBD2	CASSGGTSGTDTQYF	TGTGCCAGCAGCGGAGGGACTAGCGGGACAGATACGCAGTATTTT
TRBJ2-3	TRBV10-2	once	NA	CASSETTDTQYF	TGCGCCAGCAGTGAGACCACAGATACGCAGTATTTT
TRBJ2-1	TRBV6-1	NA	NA	CASSALRGREQFF	TGTGCCAGCAGCGCCCTTAGGGGTCGTGAGCAGTTCTTC
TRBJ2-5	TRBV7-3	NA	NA	CASSRGSQETQYF	TGTGCCAGCAGCCGGGGTTCCCAAGAGACCCAGTACTTC
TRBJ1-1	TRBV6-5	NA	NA	CASSSLQRRNTEAFF	TGTGCCAGCAGTTCCTTACAGCGGAGGAATACTGAAGCTTTCTTT
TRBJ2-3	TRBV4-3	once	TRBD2	CASSLGLAGGQAIDTQYF	TGCGCCAGCAGCCTTGGACTAGCGGGAGGGCAGGCGATAGATACGCAGTATTTT
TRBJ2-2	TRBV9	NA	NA	CASSTEGSATGELFF	TGTGCCAGCAGCACGGAGGGGTCGGCTACCGGGGAGCTGTTTTTT
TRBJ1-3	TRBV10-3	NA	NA	CAISGGFFSGGQSSGNTIYF	TGTGCCATCAGTGGGGGTTTTTTTTCAGGCGGACAAAGCTCTGGAAACACCATATATTTT
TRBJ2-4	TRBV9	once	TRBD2	CASSEGTSGGVSAKNIQYF	TGTGCCAGCAGCGAGGGTACTAGCGGAGGTGTATCGGCCAAAAACATTCAGTACTTC
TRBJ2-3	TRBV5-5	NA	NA	CASSRGPTDTQYF	TGTGCCAGCTCAAGGGGCCCCACAGATACGCAGTATTTT
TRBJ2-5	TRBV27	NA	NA	CASSPRGMTGPRETQYF	TGTGCCAGCAGTCCCCGGGGTATGACAGGTCCCCGAGAGACCCAGTACTTC
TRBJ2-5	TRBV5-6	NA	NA	CASGALTGEAQETQYF	TGTGCCAGCGGGGCGCTAACAGGGGAGGCCCAAGAGACCCAGTACTTC
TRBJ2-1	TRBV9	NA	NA	CASSERVDFYEQFF	TGTGCCAGCAGCGAGAGGGTAGATTTCTATGAGCAGTTCTTC
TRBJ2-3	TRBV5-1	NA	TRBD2	CASSGGAGVITDTQYF	TGCGCCAGCTCAGGCGGAGCGGGAGTTATCACAGATACGCAGTATTTT
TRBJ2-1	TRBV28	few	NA	CASSTALGYNEQFF	TGTGCCAGCAGCACGGCCCTTGGCTACAATGAGCAGTTCTTC
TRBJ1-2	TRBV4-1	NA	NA	CASSQDGRALYGYTF	TGCGCCAGCAGCCAAGATGGCAGGGCACTCTATGGCTACACCTTC
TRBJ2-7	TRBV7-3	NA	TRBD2	CASSLRGGSSYEQYF	TGTGCCAGCAGCTTAAGGGGCGGGAGCTCCTACGAGCAGTACTTC
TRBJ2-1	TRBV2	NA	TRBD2	CASSESTGGHNEQFF	TGTGCCAGCAGTGAGTCAACGGGAGGTCACAATGAGCAGTTCTTC
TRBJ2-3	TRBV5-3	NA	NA	CARRQKGGTDTQYF	TGTGCCAGAAGGCAGAAGGGGGGCACAGATACGCAGTATTTT